This record concerns one T cell receptor (beta chain) sequence. The data were obtained in a study of blood T cell repertoires in COVID-19. Overall study context: The samples span acute and convalescent COVID-19 from the United States, Italy and Spain. T cells, B-cell-depleted T cells, or PBMCs supplied cDNA or gDNA.

V lost 6 bases, J lost 4 bases, and 28 bases lay in between. Germline assignment: CDR1 SQVTM and CDR2 ANQGSEA. This CDR3 is built from 18 residues. Per the authors' pipeline: Counts of nucleated cells, estimated from reference gene primer amplification, were obtained. Profiled with immunoSEQ multiplex PCR; TCRdb holds only in-frame clones, not every one. The V and J calls and clone size are taken from that table; D and trimming were inferred from the DNA. The sample carries 150,000 to 200,000 clones, around 76% recorded once. Material: peripheral blood. The TCR was taken from a woman in her seventies with acute or convalescent COVID-19. The chain combines TRBV29-1 with TRBJ2-1; D may be TRBD2 (6 bases). In DNA, the CDR3 is TGCAGCGTCCCGGATCATCTTAAAACTAGCTCCTTTTACAATGAGCAGTTCTTC. Its translation: CSVPDHLKTSSFYNEQFF.